The 21 T cell receptor beta chains presented below share a single source sample, sequenced in a study of T cell changes during pregnancy in multiple sclerosis. Repertoires were generated with immunoSEQ multiplex PCR, while TCRdb's copy carries only in-frame clones and drops some. The sample holds more than 55,000 clones; 91% are singletons and the top ten take 1% to 1.5%. The specimen was peripheral blood, collected after pregnancy. The receptors were gathered from a female donor in good health, enrolled as a control in a pregnancy study.

V is TRBV7-9 and J is TRBJ1-6; the match to TRBD1 covers 7 bases. In germline, CDR1 is SEHNR, CDR2 FQNEAQ (reference sequence). The CDR3 has 19 amino acids. The V gene end was trimmed by 5 bases and the J gene end by 4 bases; junction bases not matched to a gene: 17. CDR3 DNA: TGTGCCAGCAGCCCACATATAGACCGGGACAGCGGATATAATTCACCCCTCCACTTT. Translation gives CASSPHIDRDSGYNSPLHF.

V is TRBV20-1 and J is TRBJ1-1; D call uncertain. Per the germline V gene, CDR1 is DFQATT and CDR2 is SNEGSKA (reference sequence). The CDR3 extends over 11 amino acids. V lost 8 bases and J lost 1, with 8 bases in between. The CDR3 coding sequence is TGCAGTCCTGCGGAGAACACTGAAGCTTTCTTT. This codes for CSPAENTEAFF.

The chain has TRBV6-6 and TRBJ2-3, with D maybe TRBD2 (6 bases). V gave up 3 bases and J gave up 1 base, with 11 bases separating them. Germline V gene data show CDR1 as MNHNY and CDR2 as SVGAGI (reference sequence). The CDR3 length is 15 residues. For the CDR3, the DNA is TGTGCCAGCAGTTATGTCCGCGGGGGCACAGATACGCAGTATTTT. Translating gives CASSYVRGGTDTQYF.

The chain links TRBV5-1 to TRBJ2-1; D is uncertain. The CDR3 is 15 residues long. The V and J ends lost 0 bases and 0 bases respectively, with 7 bases between them. In germline, CDR1 is SGHRS, CDR2 YFSETQ. CDR3: CASSLVVSSYNEQFF. DNA for the CDR3: TGCGCCAGCAGCTTGGTAGTTAGCTCCTACAATGAGCAGTTCTTC.

The gene calls are TRBV6-5 and TRBJ2-3; TRBD1 matches 11 bases. Germline CDR1 is MNHEY and CDR2 is SVGAGI. This CDR3 is 15 amino acids long. J gave up 6 bases and V 4 bases, and 6 bases lay outside the gene matches. The chain's CDR3 is CASSFGQGALDTQYF. The CDR3 coding sequence is TGTGCCAGCAGTTTCGGACAGGGGGCCTTGGATACGCAGTATTTT.

The CDR3 sequence is CASSLRFNSPLHF. CDR3 nucleotides: TGTGCCAGCAGCTTACGGTTCAATTCACCCCTCCACTTT. V usage is TRBV11-1 and J usage is TRBJ1-6, with D unclear. Germline assignment: CDR1 SGHAT and CDR2 FQDESV (reference sequence). The CDR3 has 13 residues. The V gene lost 2 bases and the J gene lost 7 bases, with 6 bases spanning the gap.

This chain connects TRBV5-4 to TRBJ1-6, with a possible D match to TRBD1 (6 bases). The V and J ends lost 0 bases and 8 bases respectively, with 9 bases between them. This CDR3 is built from 14 residues. Per germline, CDR1 SGHNT and CDR2 YYREEE (reference sequence). The CDR3 here is CASSLDRAHSPLHF. CDR3 sequence (DNA): TGTGCCAGCAGCTTGGACAGGGCTCATTCACCCCTCCACTTT.

The chain carries TRBV7-9 and TRBJ1-4; the D gene is possibly TRBD1 (6 bases). Germline CDR1 and CDR2: SEHNR and FQNEAQ (reference sequence). V was pared by 2 bases and J by 12 bases, with 10 bases between. The CDR3 has 12 amino acids. CDR3 residues: CASSLLGGQLFF. CDR3 bases: TGTGCCAGCAGCTTATTAGGGGGTCAACTGTTTTTT.

The J gene is TRBJ2-5, the V gene TRBV6-5; D is ambiguous. Germline lookup yields CDR1 MNHEY and CDR2 SVGAGI. The CDR3 totals 13 residues. Between the trimmed V and J ends, which lost 4 bases and 4 bases, there was a span of 10 bases. The CDR3 loop is CASSFSARETQYF. CDR3 DNA: TGTGCCAGCAGTTTTAGTGCTAGAGAGACCCAGTACTTC.

The V call is TRBV2, the J call TRBJ2-7, with 15 bases matching TRBD2. This CDR3 has 15 residues. V lost 5 bases, J lost 6 bases, and 5 bases stayed unmatched. Germline V lookup: CDR1 SNHLY, CDR2 FYNNEI. The CDR3 here is CASSRWTSGGGEQYF. CDR3 coding DNA: TGTGCCAGCAGTCGTTGGACTAGCGGGGGGGGCGAGCAGTACTTC.

The rearrangement uses TRBV9 and TRBJ1-2; D is undetermined. This CDR3 has 13 amino acids. CDR1 and CDR2 (germline): SGDLS, YYNGEE. V lost 4 bases, J lost 5 bases, and 12 bases lay in between. CDR3 loop: CASSSSPGYGYTF. CDR3 sequence (DNA): TGTGCCAGCAGCTCCTCGCCCGGGTATGGCTACACCTTC. The full variable domain, in which reference TRBV9 and TRBJ1-2 provide the parts outside the CDR3, is DSGVTQTPKHLITATGQRVTLRCSPRSGDLSVYWYQQSLDQGLQFLIQYYNGEERAKGNILERFSAQQFPDLHSELNLSSLELGDSALYFCASSSSPGYGYTFGSGTRLTVV.

The chain recombines TRBV7-9 with TRBJ2-1; 8 bases map to TRBD2. The CDR3 runs to 14 residues. With V trimmed by 2 bases and J by 7 bases, 4 bases remained unmatched. Germline CDR1 is SEHNR and CDR2 is FQNEAQ (reference sequence). The CDR3 DNA reads TGTGCCAGCAGCTTAAGCGGGGGCTCGAATGAGCAGTTCTTC. It translates to CASSLSGGSNEQFF.

The chain couples TRBV9 to TRBJ1-3; 7 bases line up with TRBD1. Germline CDR1 is SGDLS and CDR2 is YYNGEE. This CDR3 contains 17 residues. Unmatched junction bases numbered 13, after V lost 0 bases and J lost 7 bases. The CDR3 DNA sequence: TGTGCCAGCAGCGTAGAGCCCCTGGCAGGGGGTATCAACACCATATATTTT. Translated, it gives CASSVEPLAGGINTIYF.

V and J are TRBV4-3 and TRBJ2-2, with D unclear. Trimming shortened V by 0 bases and J by 3 bases, and 8 bases separated the two germline ends. The CDR3 totals 15 residues. CDR1 is LGHNA, CDR2 YSLEER, per germline. CDR3 residues: CASSQDTGYTGELFF. The CDR3 bases are TGCGCCAGCAGCCAAGATACGGGTTACACCGGGGAGCTGTTTTTT.

The chain links TRBV5-5 to TRBJ2-3; 8 bases align to TRBD2. Germline V gene data show CDR1 as SGHKS and CDR2 as YYEKEE (reference sequence). V trimming: 2 bases; J trimming: 0 bases; junction bases outside the gene matches: 2. The CDR3 totals 15 residues. CDR3 residues: CASSFSGESTDTQYF. Here the CDR3 DNA reads TGTGCCAGCAGCTTTAGCGGGGAGAGCACAGATACGCAGTATTTT.

This chain joins TRBV27 and TRBJ2-3, with D possibly matching TRBD1 (5 bases). Trimming took off 6 bases at V and 7 bases at J, with 17 bases between the two ends. The CDR3 is made up of 14 amino acids. CDR1 and CDR2 from the germline V gene are MNHEY and SMNVEV (reference sequence). The CDR3 is CASRLTRVLHTQYF. CDR3 bases: TGTGCCAGCAGACTTACCAGGGTATTACATACGCAGTATTTT.

The genes are TRBV7-9 and TRBJ1-5, with D possibly being TRBD1 (5 bases). The CDR3 extends over 14 amino acids. Germline lookup yields CDR1 SEHNR and CDR2 FQNEAQ (reference sequence). V lost 4 bases, J lost 5 bases, and 12 bases lay in between. CDR3 protein: CASSYGGVDQPQHF. The CDR3 DNA reads as TGTGCCAGCAGCTATGGAGGGGTGGATCAGCCCCAGCATTTT.

CDR3: CASRRRGSETEAFF. The CDR3 DNA follows: TGTGCCAGCAGACGCAGGGGGTCCGAGACTGAAGCTTTCTTT. V and J are TRBV6-5 and TRBJ1-1; 7 bases are shared with TRBD1. The junction had 9 bases not matched to a gene; V was cut back by 6 bases and J by 5 bases. Germline CDR1 and CDR2: MNHEY and SVGAGI. The CDR3 loop spans 14 amino acids.

This clone was detected once. The rearrangement links TRBV18 to TRBJ1-2, with 7 positions matching TRBD1. The V segment lost 3 bases and the J segment 0 bases; nucleotides outside the gene matches: 7. Germline V CDR1 and CDR2: KGHSH, LQKENI. The CDR3 runs 16 residues. The CDR3 protein is CASSPIDRVANYGYTF. The CDR3 nucleotides are TGTGCCAGCTCACCTATTGACAGGGTCGCTAACTATGGCTACACCTTC.

The V call is TRBV7-2, the J call TRBJ2-3; TRBD2 agrees at 8 bases. This CDR3 is built from 17 residues. The junction had 5 bases not matched to a gene; V was cut back by 0 bases and J by 0 bases. The V gene's germline CDR1 is SGHTA and CDR2 FQGNSA. This chain's CDR3 is CASSLASGADSTDTQYF. CDR3 in DNA: TGTGCCAGCAGCTTAGCTAGCGGGGCCGATAGCACAGATACGCAGTATTTT.

This chain uses TRBV7-2 with TRBJ1-5; 10 nucleotides align to TRBD1. Germline V lookup: CDR1 SGHTA, CDR2 FQGNSA. There are 16 residues in the CDR3. V dropped 0 bases and J dropped 7; count of bases not matched to a gene: 6. In nucleotides, the CDR3 is TGTGCCAGCAGCTTAGCCGGGACAGGGGTTGGGCAGCCCCAGCATTTT. Amino acid sequence: CASSLAGTGVGQPQHF. Together with reference TRBV7-2 and TRBJ1-5, the CDR3 gives the full variable domain: GAGVSQSPSNKVTEKGKDVELRCDPISGHTALYWYRQSLGQGLEFLIYFQGNSAPDKSGLPSDRFSAERTGGSVSTLTIQRTQQEDSAVYLCASSLAGTGVGQPQHFGDGTRLSIL.